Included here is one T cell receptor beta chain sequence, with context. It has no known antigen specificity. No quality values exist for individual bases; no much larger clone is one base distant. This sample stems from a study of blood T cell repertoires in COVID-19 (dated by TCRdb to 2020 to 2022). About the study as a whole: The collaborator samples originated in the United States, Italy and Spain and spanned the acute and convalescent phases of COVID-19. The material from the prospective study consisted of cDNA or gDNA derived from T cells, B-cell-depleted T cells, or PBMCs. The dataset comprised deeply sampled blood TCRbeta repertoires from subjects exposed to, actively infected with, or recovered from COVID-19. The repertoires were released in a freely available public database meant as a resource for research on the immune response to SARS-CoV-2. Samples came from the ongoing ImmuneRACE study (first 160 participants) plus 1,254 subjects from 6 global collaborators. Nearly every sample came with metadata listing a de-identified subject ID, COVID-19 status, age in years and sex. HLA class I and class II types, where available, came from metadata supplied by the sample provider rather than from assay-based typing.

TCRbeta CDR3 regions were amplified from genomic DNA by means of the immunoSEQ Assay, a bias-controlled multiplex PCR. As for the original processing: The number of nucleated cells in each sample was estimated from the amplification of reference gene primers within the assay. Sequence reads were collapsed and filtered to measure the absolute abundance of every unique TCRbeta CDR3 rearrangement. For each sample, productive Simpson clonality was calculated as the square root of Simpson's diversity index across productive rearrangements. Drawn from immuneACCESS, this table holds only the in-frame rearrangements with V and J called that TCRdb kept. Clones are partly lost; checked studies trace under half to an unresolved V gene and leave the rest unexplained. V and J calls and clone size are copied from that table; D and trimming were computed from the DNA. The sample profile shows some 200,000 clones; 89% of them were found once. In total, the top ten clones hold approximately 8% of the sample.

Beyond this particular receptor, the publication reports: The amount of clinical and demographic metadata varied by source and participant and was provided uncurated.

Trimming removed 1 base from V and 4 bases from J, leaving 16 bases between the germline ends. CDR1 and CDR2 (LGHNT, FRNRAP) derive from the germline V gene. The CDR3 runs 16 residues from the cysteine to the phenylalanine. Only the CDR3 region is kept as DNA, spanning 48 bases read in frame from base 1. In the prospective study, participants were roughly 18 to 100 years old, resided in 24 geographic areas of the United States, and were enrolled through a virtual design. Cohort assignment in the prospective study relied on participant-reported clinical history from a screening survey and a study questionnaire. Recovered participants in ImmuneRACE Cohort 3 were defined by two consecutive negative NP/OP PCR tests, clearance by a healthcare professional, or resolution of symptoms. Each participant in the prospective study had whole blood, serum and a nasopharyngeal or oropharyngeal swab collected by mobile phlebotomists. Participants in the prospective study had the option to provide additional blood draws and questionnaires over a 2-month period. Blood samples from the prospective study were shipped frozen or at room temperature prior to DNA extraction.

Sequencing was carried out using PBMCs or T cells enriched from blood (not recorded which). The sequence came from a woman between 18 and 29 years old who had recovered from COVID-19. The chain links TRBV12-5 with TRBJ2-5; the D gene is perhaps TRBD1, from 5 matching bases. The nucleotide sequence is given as TGTGCTAGTGGTTTGGGTGACAGAGGTAGATTAGAGACCCAGTACTTC. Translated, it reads CASGLGDRGRLETQYF. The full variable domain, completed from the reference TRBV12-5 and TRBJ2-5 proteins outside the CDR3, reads DARVTQTPRHKVTEMGQEVTMRCQPILGHNTVFWYRQTMMQGLELLAYFRNRAPLDDSGMPKDRFSAEMPDATLATLKIQPSEPRDSAVYFCASGLGDRGRLETQYFGPGTRLLVL.